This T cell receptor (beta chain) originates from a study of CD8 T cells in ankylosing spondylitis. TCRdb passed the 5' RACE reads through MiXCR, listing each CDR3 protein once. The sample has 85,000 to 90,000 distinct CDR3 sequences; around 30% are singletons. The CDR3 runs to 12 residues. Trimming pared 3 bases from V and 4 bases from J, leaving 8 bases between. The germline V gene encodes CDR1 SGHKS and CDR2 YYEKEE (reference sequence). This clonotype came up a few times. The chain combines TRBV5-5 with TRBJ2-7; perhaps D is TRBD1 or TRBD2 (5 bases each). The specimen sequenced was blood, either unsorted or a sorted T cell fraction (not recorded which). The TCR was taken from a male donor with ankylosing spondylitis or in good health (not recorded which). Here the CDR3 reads CASSWGIYEQYF. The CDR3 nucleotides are TGTGCCAGCAGCTGGGGGATATACGAGCAGTACTTC.